In its sample, the clone carrying this TCR beta chain was seen a few times. The record originates from a study of T-cell memory formation after mild COVID-19. TCRdb re-derived calls from the 5' RACE reads in MiXCR, one entry per CDR3 protein. This table has 400,000 to 550,000 distinct CDR3 sequences, around 27% appearing once. This CDR3 has 15 residues. V lost 0 bases, J lost 4 bases, and 3 bases stayed unmatched. The germline V gene encodes CDR1 KGHSH and CDR2 LQKENI. The rearrangement links TRBV18 to TRBJ2-1, with 7 nucleotides matching TRBD1. Sample: PBMCs or a T cell subset sorted from them (not recorded which). The TCR sequence derives from an adult woman who had mild COVID-19 (a few samples of this study predate the infection). Cell type and time point are not known. The CDR3 sequence: CASSPPGQLYNEQFF. The CDR3 nucleotides read TGTGCCAGCTCACCACCGGGACAGCTTTACAATGAGCAGTTCTTC. Drawing the rest from reference TRBV18 and TRBJ2-1, the complete variable domain is NAGVMQNPRHLVRRRGQEARLRCSPMKGHSHVYWYRQLPEEGLKFMVYLQKENIIDESGMPKERFSAEFPKEGPSILRIQQVVRGDSAAYFCASSPPGQLYNEQFFGPGTRLTVL.